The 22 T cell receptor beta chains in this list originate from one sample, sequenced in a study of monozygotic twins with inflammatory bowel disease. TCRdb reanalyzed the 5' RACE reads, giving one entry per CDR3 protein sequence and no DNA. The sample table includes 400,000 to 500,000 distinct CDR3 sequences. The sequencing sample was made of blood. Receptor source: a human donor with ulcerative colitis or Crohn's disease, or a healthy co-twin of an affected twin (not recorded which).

CDR3 loop: CATSHPGHLETQYF. This chain connects TRBV24-1 to TRBJ2-5; TCRdb outputs TRBD1, but without DNA this stays unchecked. This CDR3 comprises 14 residues. The germline V gene has CDR1 KGHDR and CDR2 SFDVKD.

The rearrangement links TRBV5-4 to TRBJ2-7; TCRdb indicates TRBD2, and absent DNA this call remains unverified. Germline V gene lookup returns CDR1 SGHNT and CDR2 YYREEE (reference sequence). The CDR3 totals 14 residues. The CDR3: CASSLGASGYEQYF. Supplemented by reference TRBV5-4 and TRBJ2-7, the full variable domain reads ETGVTQSPTHLIKTRGQQVTLRCSSQSGHNTVSWYQQALGQGPQFIFQYYREEENGRGNFPPRFSGLQFPNYSSELNVNALELDDSALYLCASSLGASGYEQYFGPGTRLTVT.

CDR3 sequence reads: CASTRDGIYGYTF. The chain uses TRBV6-1 and TRBJ1-2. Germline CDR1 MNHNS, CDR2 SASEGT. The CDR3 totals 13 residues.

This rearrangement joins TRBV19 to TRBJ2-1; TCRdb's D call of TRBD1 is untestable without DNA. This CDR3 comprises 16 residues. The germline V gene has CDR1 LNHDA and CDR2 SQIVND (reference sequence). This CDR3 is CASSIKAVQGYNEQFF.

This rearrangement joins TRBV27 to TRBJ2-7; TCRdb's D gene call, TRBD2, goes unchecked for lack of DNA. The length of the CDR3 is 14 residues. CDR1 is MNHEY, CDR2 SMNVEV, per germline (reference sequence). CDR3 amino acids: CASSPASGSSVQYF.

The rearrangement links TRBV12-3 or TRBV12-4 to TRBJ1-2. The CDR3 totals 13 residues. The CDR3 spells CASSFWDSHGYTF.

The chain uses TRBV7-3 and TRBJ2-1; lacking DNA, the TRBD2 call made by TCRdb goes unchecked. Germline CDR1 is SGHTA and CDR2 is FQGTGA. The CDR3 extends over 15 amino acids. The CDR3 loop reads CASSLSRTASTEQFF.

The CDR3 loop reads CASSLENWAGEAFF. V is TRBV11-2 and J is TRBJ1-1. The CDR3 sequence is 14 residues long. Per germline, CDR1 SGHAT and CDR2 FQNNGV.

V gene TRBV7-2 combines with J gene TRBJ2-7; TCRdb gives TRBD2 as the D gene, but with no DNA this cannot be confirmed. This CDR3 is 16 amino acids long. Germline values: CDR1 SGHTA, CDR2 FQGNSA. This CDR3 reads CASSLVQTSVTYEQYF.

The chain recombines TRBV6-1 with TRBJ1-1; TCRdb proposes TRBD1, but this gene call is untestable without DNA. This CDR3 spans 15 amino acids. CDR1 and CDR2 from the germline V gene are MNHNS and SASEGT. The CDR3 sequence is CASSEASGPGTEAFF.

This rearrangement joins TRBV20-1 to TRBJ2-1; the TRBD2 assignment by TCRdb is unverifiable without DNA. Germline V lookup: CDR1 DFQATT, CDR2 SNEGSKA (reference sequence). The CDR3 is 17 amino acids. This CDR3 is CSVNPTSGRASYNEQFF.

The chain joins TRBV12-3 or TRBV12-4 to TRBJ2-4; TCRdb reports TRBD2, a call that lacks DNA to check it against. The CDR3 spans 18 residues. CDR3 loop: CASTEGRGRGIGKNIQYF.

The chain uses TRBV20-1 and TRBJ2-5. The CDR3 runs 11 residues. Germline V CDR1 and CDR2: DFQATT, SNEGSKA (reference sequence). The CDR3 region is CSARRQETQYF.

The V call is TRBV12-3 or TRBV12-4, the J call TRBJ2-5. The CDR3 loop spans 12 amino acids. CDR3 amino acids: CASGSNQETQYF.

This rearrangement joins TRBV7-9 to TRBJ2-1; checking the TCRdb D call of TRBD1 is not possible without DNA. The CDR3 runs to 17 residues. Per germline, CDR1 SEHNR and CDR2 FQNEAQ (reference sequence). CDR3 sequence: CASSLVGRGGGHNEQFF. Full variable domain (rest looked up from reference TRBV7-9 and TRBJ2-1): DTGVSQNPRHKITKRGQNVTFRCDPISEHNRLYWYRQTLGQGPEFLTYFQNEAQLEKSRLLSDRFSAERPKGSFSTLEIQRTEQGDSAMYLCASSLVGRGGGHNEQFFGPGTRLTVL.

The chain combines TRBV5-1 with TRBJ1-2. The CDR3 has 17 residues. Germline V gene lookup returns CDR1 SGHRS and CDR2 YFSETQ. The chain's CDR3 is CASSSGSTAVISYGYTF.

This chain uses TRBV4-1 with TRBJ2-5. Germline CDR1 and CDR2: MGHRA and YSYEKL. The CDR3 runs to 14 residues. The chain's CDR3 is CASSQDLGRETQYF.

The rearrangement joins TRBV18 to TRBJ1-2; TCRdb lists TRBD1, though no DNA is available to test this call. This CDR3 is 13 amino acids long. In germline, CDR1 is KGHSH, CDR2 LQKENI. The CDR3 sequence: CASSPQALYGYTF.

The CDR3 sequence: CASSRRGETGELFF. The V call is TRBV23-1, the J call TRBJ2-2; TCRdb reports TRBD2, a call that lacks DNA to check it against. Being an ORF, TRBV23-1 has a function that is uncertain. The CDR3 is 14 residues long.

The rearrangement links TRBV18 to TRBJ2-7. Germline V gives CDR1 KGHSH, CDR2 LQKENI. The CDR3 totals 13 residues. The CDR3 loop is CASSPPVGYEQYF.

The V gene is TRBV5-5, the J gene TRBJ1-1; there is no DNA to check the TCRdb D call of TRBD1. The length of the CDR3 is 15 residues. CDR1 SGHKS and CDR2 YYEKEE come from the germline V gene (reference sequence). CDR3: CASSLERTGRTEAFF.

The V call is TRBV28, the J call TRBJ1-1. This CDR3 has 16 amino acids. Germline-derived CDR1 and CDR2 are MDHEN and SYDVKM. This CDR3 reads CASSPVTAVMNTEAFF.